A selection of T cell receptor beta chains follows, all from one sample in a study of response to subunit inactivated influenza vaccine. TCRdb used MiXCR to reprocess the RT-PCR reads, holding one entry per CDR3 protein. Here the sample spans 530,000 or so distinct CDR3 sequences, over 25% being singletons. Sample: CD4+ T cells sorted from PBMCs, taken more than 4 days after vaccination. These receptor sequences come from a man between 45 and 60 years old who received an inactivated influenza vaccine. The CDR3 runs from the conserved cysteine through the conserved F or W. A D gene is named only where the DNA matches it firmly. Size is stated for part of the rows, as once, few or many counts, or as a class when the clone is expanded.

few	TRBV9	TRBJ2-6	TRBD1	TGTGCCAGCAGCCCCAGGGGGCGTTTGTCTGGGGCCAACGTCCTGACTTTC	CASSPRGRLSGANVLTF
few	TRBV12-3/TRBV12-4	TRBJ2-7	TRBD1	TGTGCCAGCAGTTGGGCAGGGGGCGATCAGTACTTC	CASSWAGGDQYF
-	TRBV20-1	TRBJ1-6	-	TGCAGTGCTAGTGAGCAGTCTAATTCACCCCTCCACTTT	CSASEQSNSPLHF
-	TRBV7-9	TRBJ2-7	-	TGTGCCAGCAGCAAGTCAGGGGACCCAGGCAACGAGCAGTACTTC	CASSKSGDPGNEQYF
-	TRBV11-1	TRBJ1-3	-	TGTGCCAGCAGCTTACTTCGGTCTGGAAACACCATATATTTT	CASSLLRSGNTIYF
-	TRBV15	TRBJ2-7	TRBD1	TGTGCCACCAGCAGAGTTTCCGGGACAGGGGGCAACCAGCAGTACTTC	CATSRVSGTGGNQQYF
-	TRBV6-2/TRBV6-3	TRBJ2-3	-	TGTGCCAGCAGTTTCCCGACAAGATGGACGCAGTATTTT	CASSFPTRWTQYF
few	TRBV20-1	TRBJ1-4	-	TGCAGTGCTAGAGGGACGTCTCCTGGGGAAAAACTGTTTTTT	CSARGTSPGEKLFF
-	TRBV20-1	TRBJ2-7	-	TGCAGTGCCCCCCCAGCCGGACGCAGGGGCGAGCAGTACTTC	CSAPPAGRRGEQYF
few	TRBV11-2	TRBJ2-7	TRBD2	TGTGCCAGCAGCGCCTTCGGGAGGGGAACCGGGACTAGCGGGAGGAGGTACGAGCAGTACTTC	CASSAFGRGTGTSGRRYEQYF
once	TRBV3-1	TRBJ2-2	-	TGTGCCAGCAGCCGGTCCCTAGTTAGCACCGGGGAGCTGTTTTTT	CASSRSLVSTGELFF
few	TRBV12-3/TRBV12-4	TRBJ2-7	TRBD1	TGTGCCAGCAGCACACAGGGGGCCCCCTACGACGAGCAGTACTTC	CASSTQGAPYDEQYF
-	TRBV19	TRBJ2-7	-	TGTGCCAGTGGACCCTACGCGAGCTCCTACGAGCAGTACTTC	CASGPYASSYEQYF
-	TRBV19	TRBJ2-1	-	TGTGCCAGTAGTCACCAGCGGACCGGGGCGAATGAGCAGTTCTTC	CASSHQRTGANEQFF
-	TRBV19	TRBJ1-5	-	TGTGCCAGTAGTATGGAGGCAAATGGCAATCAGCCCCAGCATTTT	CASSMEANGNQPQHF
few	TRBV6-5	TRBJ2-1	-	TGTGCCAGCAGTTACTCAGGGGAAACCTACAATGAGCAGTTCTTC	CASSYSGETYNEQFF
-	TRBV12-3/TRBV12-4	TRBJ2-1	TRBD1	TGTGCCAGCAGGCCGGGACAGGGGGCTCGTGTCAAGGAGCAGTTCTTC	CASRPGQGARVKEQFF
few	TRBV12-3/TRBV12-4	TRBJ2-6	-	TGTGCCAGCTCGCGTTTTTCTGGGGCCAACGTCCTGACTTTC	CASSRFSGANVLTF
few	TRBV12-3/TRBV12-4	TRBJ1-2	-	TGTGCCAGCAGTTCGCGCGGGTATGGCTACACCTTC	CASSSRGYGYTF
-	TRBV6-1	TRBJ1-5	-	TGTGCCAGCAGTGAATTCAGTTATCAGCCCCAGCATTTT	CASSEFSYQPQHF
few	TRBV28	TRBJ2-2	-	TGTGCCAGCAGTGTACCCAGGAGACTGAACACCGGGGAGCTGTTTTTT	CASSVPRRLNTGELFF
-	TRBV15	TRBJ2-3	TRBD1	TGTGCCACCAAGGACAGGGCTTACACAGATACGCAGTATTTT	CATKDRAYTDTQYF
few	TRBV5-6	TRBJ2-7	-	TGTGCCAGCAGCCACCAGGGGTCAGCATCCTACGAGCAGTACTTC	CASSHQGSASYEQYF
-	TRBV4-2	TRBJ2-7	-	TGTGCCAGCAGCCAAGGGGTCAACTACGAGCAGTACTTC	CASSQGVNYEQYF
few	TRBV10-3	TRBJ2-3	-	TGTGCCATCAGTGAGGGCGTCGGGGGTCCCCGCACAGATACGCAGTATTTT	CAISEGVGGPRTDTQYF
-	TRBV11-2	TRBJ2-7	-	TGTGCCAGCAGCATACAGGGTTTAGGCTCCTACGAGCAGTACTTC	CASSIQGLGSYEQYF
-	TRBV11-2	TRBJ2-7	-	TGTGCCAGCAGCTCTCAGGCCGGGTTCTACGAGCAGTACTTC	CASSSQAGFYEQYF
-	TRBV20-1	TRBJ2-5	TRBD2	TGCAGTGCCTCGGGAGGGGGTACAGAGACCCAGTACTTC	CSASGGGTETQYF
-	TRBV7-2	TRBJ1-5	-	TGTGCCAGCAGCCCAGTGGCGGGACCCAATCAGCCCCAGCATTTT	CASSPVAGPNQPQHF
-	TRBV18	TRBJ1-1	-	TGTGCCAGCTCAAAAATTAACACTGAAGCTTTCTTT	CASSKINTEAFF
few	TRBV4-3	TRBJ1-1	-	TGCGCCAGCAGCCAAGAAGGCGGGGGGTACACTGAAGCTTTCTTT	CASSQEGGGYTEAFF
-	TRBV14	TRBJ2-3	-	TGTGCCAGATCCAACACAGGGGAGGGCACAGATACGCAGTATTTT	CARSNTGEGTDTQYF
-	TRBV6-1	TRBJ2-2	TRBD1	TGTGCCACCACAGGGGCGGGCACCGGGGAGCTGTTTTTT	CATTGAGTGELFF
few	TRBV14	TRBJ2-1	TRBD2	TGTGCCAGCAGCCAAGGAGGCTGGACTAGCGGAAAGAGCTCCTACAATGAGCAGTTCTTC	CASSQGGWTSGKSSYNEQFF
few	TRBV9	TRBJ2-1	-	TGTGCCAGCAGCGTAGAACGCAGGGACAATGAGCAGTTCTTC	CASSVERRDNEQFF
-	TRBV4-1	TRBJ1-1	-	TGCGCCAGCAGCCTCATAGGTGGGCAGGGATCCCCCATGAACACTGAAGCTTTCTTT	CASSLIGGQGSPMNTEAFF
few	TRBV6-2/TRBV6-3	TRBJ2-1	-	TGTGCCAGCAGTTATCCATCCCAAGGGGGGGCCTCCTACAATGAGCAGTTCTTC	CASSYPSQGGASYNEQFF
few	TRBV5-1	TRBJ2-5	TRBD1	TGCGCCAGCAGCTTGGTGGGGACAGGGGGCAAAGAGACCCAGTACTTC	CASSLVGTGGKETQYF
once	TRBV3-1	TRBJ2-5	-	TGTGCCAGCAGCCGATCTCCCACAGGTGCACAAGAGACCCAGTACTTC	CASSRSPTGAQETQYF
-	TRBV5-1	TRBJ1-6	-	TGCGCCAGCAGCGCAGGGACACCTATCAAGAGGAATTCACCCCTCCACTTT	CASSAGTPIKRNSPLHF
-	TRBV7-9	TRBJ2-7	TRBD1	TGTGCCAGCAGTCAACGGGACAGGTTGGGCTACGAGCAGTACTTC	CASSQRDRLGYEQYF
many	TRBV6-5	TRBJ1-1	-	TGTGCCAGCAGCTCCGGAGGGACTGAAGCTTTCTTT	CASSSGGTEAFF
-	TRBV25-1	TRBJ2-7	-	TGTGCCAGCAAAACAGGGTTCGGTAAGCAGTACTTC	CASKTGFGKQYF